This TCR beta chain was found in a study of shared clonotypes between healthy human individuals. A note on this clone: What it binds is unknown. Other DNA sequences in the sample encode the same CDR3.

CDR3 length: 14 residues. Germline V gene data show CDR1 as SGHTA and CDR2 as FQGNSA. Findings and limits, study-wide: A limitation of the genetic and exposure-history diversity represented arose from few donors.

Clones were read by immunoSEQ multiplex PCR, and TCRdb kept only the in-frame ones, dropping some. The sample yields some 500,000 clones, around 79% seen once. The sample consisted of PBMCs. V is TRBV7-2 and J is TRBJ2-5, with 7 bases lining up with TRBD2. The last part of the DNA fits TRBJ2-7 better; the J call may be wrong. This clonotype was obtained from a woman in her thirties or forties in good health. Some clones in this sample may be carry-over from other donors' samples. For the CDR3, the DNA is TGTGCCAGCAGCTTAGCGGGAGGGCCCTACGAGCAGTACTTC. Translated, it gives CASSLAGGPYEQYF.